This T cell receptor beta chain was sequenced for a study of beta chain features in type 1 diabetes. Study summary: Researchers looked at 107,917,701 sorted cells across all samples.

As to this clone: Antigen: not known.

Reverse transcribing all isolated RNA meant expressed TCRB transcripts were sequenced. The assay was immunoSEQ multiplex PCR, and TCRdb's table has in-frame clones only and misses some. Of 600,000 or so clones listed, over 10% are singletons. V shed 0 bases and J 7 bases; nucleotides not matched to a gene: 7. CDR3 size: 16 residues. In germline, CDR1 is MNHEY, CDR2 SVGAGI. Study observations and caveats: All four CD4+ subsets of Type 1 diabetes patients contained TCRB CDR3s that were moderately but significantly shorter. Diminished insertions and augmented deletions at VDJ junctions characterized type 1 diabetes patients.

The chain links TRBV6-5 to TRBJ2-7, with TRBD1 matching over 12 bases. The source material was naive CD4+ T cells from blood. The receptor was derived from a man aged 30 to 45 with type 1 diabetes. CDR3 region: CASSYSRGQGAEEQYF. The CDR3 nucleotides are TGTGCCAGCAGTTACTCGAGGGGACAGGGGGCTGAGGAGCAGTACTTC.